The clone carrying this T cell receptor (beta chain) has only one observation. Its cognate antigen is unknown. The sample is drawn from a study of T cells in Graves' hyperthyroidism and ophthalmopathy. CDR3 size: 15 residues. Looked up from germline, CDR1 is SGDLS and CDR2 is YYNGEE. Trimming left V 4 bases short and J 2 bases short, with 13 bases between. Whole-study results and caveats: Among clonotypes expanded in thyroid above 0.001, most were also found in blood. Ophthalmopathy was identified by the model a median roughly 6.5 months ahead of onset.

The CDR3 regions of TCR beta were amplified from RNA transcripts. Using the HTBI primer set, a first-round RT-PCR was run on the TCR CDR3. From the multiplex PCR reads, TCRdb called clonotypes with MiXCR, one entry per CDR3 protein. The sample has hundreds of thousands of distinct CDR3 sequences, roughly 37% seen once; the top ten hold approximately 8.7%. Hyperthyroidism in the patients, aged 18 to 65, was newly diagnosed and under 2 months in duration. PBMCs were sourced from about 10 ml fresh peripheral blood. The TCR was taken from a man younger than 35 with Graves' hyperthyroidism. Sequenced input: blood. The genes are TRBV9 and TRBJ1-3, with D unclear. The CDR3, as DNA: TGTGCCAGCAGCCAAGGAGAGTTCACTGGAAACACCATATATTTT. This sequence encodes CASSQGEFTGNTIYF. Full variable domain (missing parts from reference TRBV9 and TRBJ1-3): DSGVTQTPKHLITATGQRVTLRCSPRSGDLSVYWYQQSLDQGLQFLIQYYNGEERAKGNILERFSAQQFPDLHSELNLSSLELGDSALYFCASSQGEFTGNTIYFGEGSWLTVV.